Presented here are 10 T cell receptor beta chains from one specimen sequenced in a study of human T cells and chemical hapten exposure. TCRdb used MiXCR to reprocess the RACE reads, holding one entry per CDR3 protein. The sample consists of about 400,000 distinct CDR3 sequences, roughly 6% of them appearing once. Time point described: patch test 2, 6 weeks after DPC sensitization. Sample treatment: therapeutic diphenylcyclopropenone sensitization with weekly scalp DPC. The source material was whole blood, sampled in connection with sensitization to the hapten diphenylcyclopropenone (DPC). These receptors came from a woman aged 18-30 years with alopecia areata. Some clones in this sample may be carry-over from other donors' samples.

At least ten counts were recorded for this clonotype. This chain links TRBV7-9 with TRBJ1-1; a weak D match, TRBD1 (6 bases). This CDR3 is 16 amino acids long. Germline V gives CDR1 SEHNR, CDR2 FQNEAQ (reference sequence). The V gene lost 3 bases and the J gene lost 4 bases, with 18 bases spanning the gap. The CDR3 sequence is CASSFFRRGGSTEAFF. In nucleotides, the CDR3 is TGTGCCAGCAGCTTCTTCCGCCGAGGGGGGAGCACTGAAGCTTTCTTT.

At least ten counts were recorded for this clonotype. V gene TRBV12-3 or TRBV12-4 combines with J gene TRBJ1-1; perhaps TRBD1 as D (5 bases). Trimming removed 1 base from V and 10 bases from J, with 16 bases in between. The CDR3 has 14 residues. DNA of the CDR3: TGTGCCAGCAGTTTAGGAGGGACGGGCCGAGGAGCTTTCTTT. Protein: CASSLGGTGRGAFF.

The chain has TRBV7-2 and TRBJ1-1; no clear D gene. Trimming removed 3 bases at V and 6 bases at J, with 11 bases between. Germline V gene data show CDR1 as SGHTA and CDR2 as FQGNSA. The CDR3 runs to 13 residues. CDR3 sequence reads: CASSLSESAEAFF. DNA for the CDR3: TGTGCCAGCAGCTTGAGTGAGTCGGCTGAAGCTTTCTTT.

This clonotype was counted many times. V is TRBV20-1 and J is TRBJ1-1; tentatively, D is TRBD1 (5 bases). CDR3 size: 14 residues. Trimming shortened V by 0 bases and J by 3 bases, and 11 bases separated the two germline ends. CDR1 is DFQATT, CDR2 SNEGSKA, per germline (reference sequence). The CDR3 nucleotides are TGCAGTGCTAGAGATTTCGGGGCCGACACTGAAGCTTTCTTT. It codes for CSARDFGADTEAFF.

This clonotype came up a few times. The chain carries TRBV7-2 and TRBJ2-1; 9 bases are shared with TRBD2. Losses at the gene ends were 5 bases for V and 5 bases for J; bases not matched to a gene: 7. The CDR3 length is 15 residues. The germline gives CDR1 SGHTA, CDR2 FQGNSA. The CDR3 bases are TGTGCCAGCAGCCCACGTGCTAGCGGGAACAATGAGCAGTTCTTC. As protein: CASSPRASGNNEQFF.

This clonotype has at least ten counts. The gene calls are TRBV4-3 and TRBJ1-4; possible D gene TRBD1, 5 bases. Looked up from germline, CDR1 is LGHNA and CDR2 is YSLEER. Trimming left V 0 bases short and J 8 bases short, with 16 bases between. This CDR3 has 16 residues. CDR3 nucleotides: TGCGCCAGCAGCCAAGATTGGAAAGGGCCAGGGGAAAAACTGTTTTTT. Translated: CASSQDWKGPGEKLFF.

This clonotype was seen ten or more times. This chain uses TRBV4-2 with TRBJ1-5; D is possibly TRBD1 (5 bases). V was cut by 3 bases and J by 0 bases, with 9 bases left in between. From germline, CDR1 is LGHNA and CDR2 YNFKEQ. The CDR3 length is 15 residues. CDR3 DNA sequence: TGTGCCAGCAGCCACGGGGGTTTTAGCAATCAGCCCCAGCATTTT. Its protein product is CASSHGGFSNQPQHF.

As DNA, the CDR3 is TGTGCCAGTAGGGACTGGAGGCAGGTGAACACTGAAGCTTTCTTT. Protein: CASRDWRQVNTEAFF. This chain uses TRBV19 with TRBJ1-1, with no clear D. This CDR3 has 15 amino acids. V was shortened by 6 bases and J by 0 bases, with 14 bases between the two germline ends. The V gene's germline CDR1 is LNHDA and CDR2 SQIVND (reference sequence).

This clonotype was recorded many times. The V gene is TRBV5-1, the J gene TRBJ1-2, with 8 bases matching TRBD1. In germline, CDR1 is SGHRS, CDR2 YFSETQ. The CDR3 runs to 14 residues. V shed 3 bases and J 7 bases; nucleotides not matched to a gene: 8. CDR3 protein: CASSSDRVKGGYTF. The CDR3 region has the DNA TGCGCCAGCAGCTCGGACAGGGTCAAGGGTGGCTACACCTTC.

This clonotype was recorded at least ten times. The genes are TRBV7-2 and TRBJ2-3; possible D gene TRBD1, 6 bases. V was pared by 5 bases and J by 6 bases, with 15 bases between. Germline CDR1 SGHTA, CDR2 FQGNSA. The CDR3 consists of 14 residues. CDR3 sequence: CASSQWTAGDTQYF. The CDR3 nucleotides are TGTGCCAGCAGCCAATGGACAGCCGGGGATACGCAGTATTTT.